This is a list of T cell receptor beta chains from one sample in a study of blood T cell repertoires in COVID-19. Clones were sequenced by immunoSEQ multiplex PCR, and TCRdb holds only the in-frame ones, with some missing. The data hold roughly 290,000 clones, with approximately 83% observed a single time. The sample consisted of PBMCs or T cells enriched from blood (not recorded which). The source is a man aged 25-45 years who had recovered from COVID-19. The CDR3 runs from the conserved cysteine through the conserved F or W. The D gene is left open where the match is weak. Not all rows give a size; the values are once, few, many and, for expanded clones, a class.

NA,TRBD1,TRBV5-6,TRBJ1-2,CASRRRDRSYGYTF,TGTGCCAGCAGGAGGCGGGACAGATCATATGGCTACACCTTC
NA,TRBD1,TRBV18,TRBJ1-2,CASSPTGQDYGYTF,TGTGCCAGCTCACCAACCGGACAGGACTATGGCTACACCTTC
NA,NA,TRBV7-2,TRBJ2-1,CASSLQGNRGEQFF,TGTGCCAGCAGCTTACAGGGAAATCGAGGTGAGCAGTTCTTC
NA,NA,TRBV4-2,TRBJ1-4,CASSQDWRQDNEKLFF,TGTGCCAGCAGCCAAGATTGGAGACAGGATAATGAAAAACTGTTTTTT
NA,NA,TRBV25-1,TRBJ2-7,CASSEYYEQYF,TGTGCCAGCAGTGAGTATTACGAGCAGTACTTC
NA,NA,TRBV19,TRBJ2-1,CASSIIVGIDYNEQFF,TGTGCCAGTAGTATAATTGTCGGTATTGACTACAATGAGCAGTTCTTC
once,NA,TRBV12-3/TRBV12-4,TRBJ1-5,CASGRENQPQHF,TGTGCCAGCGGACGGGAAAATCAGCCCCAGCATTTT
NA,NA,TRBV27,TRBJ1-6,CASSRGGGHNSPLHF,TGTGCCAGCAGTCGCGGGGGAGGGCACAATTCACCCCTCCACTTT
once,NA,TRBV27,TRBJ2-1,CASSQEGWGYNEQFF,TGTGCCAGCAGTCAGGAGGGGTGGGGTTACAATGAGCAGTTCTTC
few,NA,TRBV7-2,TRBJ1-2,CASSLDYSSNYGYTF,TGTGCCAGCAGCTTAGATTACTCTTCTAACTATGGCTACACCTTC
NA,NA,TRBV7-9,TRBJ1-6,CASSELLTGMGNSPLHF,TGTGCCAGCAGCGAGCTATTGACAGGAATGGGAAATTCACCCCTCCACTTT
NA,NA,TRBV5-1,TRBJ1-1,CASSLAPDRNTEAFF,TGCGCCAGCAGCTTGGCCCCGGACAGGAACACTGAAGCTTTCTTT
NA,TRBD2,TRBV18,TRBJ2-3,CASSPFHGGSGTDTQYF,TGTGCCAGCTCACCATTTCATGGTGGTAGCGGGACAGATACGCAGTATTTT
NA,NA,TRBV30,TRBJ1-6,CAWRHHRALNSPLHF,TGTGCCTGGAGACATCACAGGGCCCTCAATTCACCCCTCCACTTT
few,TRBD2,TRBV19,TRBJ2-1,CASSIIGGGPHYNEQFF,TGTGCCAGTAGTATTATTGGCGGGGGGCCCCATTACAATGAGCAGTTCTTC
NA,NA,TRBV18,TRBJ2-2,CASSPLGGQLNTGELFF,TGTGCCAGCTCACCACTAGGTGGACAATTGAACACCGGGGAGCTGTTTTTT
NA,NA,TRBV11-3,TRBJ2-5,CASSPLHNDSQETQYF,TGTGCCAGCAGCCCTCTACACAATGACAGCCAAGAGACCCAGTACTTC
once,TRBD1,TRBV2,TRBJ2-2,CASTVTGATGELFF,TGTGCCAGCACCGTGACAGGGGCCACCGGGGAGCTGTTTTTT
NA,TRBD2,TRBV5-1,TRBJ2-1,CASSSTSGGINEQFF,TGCGCCAGCTCCTCAACTAGCGGGGGGATCAATGAGCAGTTCTTC
NA,NA,TRBV4-3,TRBJ2-3,CASSQWQGTDTQYF,TGCGCCAGCAGCCAGTGGCAGGGCACAGATACGCAGTATTTT